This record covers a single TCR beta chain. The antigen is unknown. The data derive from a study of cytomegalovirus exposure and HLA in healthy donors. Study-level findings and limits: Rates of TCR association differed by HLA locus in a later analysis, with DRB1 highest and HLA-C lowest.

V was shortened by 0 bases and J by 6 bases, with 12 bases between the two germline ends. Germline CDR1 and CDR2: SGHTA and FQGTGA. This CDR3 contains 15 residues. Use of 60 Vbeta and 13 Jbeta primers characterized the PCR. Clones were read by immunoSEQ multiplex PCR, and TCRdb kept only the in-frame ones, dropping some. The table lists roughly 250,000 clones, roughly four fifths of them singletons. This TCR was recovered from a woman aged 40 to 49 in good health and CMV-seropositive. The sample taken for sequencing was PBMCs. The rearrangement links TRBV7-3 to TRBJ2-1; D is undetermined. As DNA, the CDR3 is TGTGCCAGCAGCTTAACCAGTTTAGCCCGCAATGAGCAGTTCTTC. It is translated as CASSLTSLARNEQFF.